The rows below give T cell receptor beta chains drawn from one sample of a study of shared clonotypes between healthy human individuals. Generated by immunoSEQ multiplex PCR, the TCRdb table keeps only in-frame clones and is missing some. The repertoire has about 1.5 million clones, 95% to 99% of them found once; the top ten carry approximately 0.45%. Material: naive CD4+ T cells sorted from blood. These TCRs come from a man in his thirties or forties in good health. The CDR3 runs from the conserved cysteine through the conserved F or W. The D gene is left open where the match is weak. Rows give clone size only sometimes, using once, few, many, or a class for an expanded clone.

>TRBJ1-5|TRBV18|.|.
TGTGCCAGCTCACCTTACAGGGATATCGTCAATCAGCCCCAGCATTTT
CASSPYRDIVNQPQHF
>TRBJ2-2|TRBV5-5|.|.
TGTGCCAGCAGCTTGAGTGGCGGCGCCGGGGAGCTGTTTTTT
CASSLSGGAGELFF
>TRBJ2-7|TRBV6-5|.|.
TGTGCCAGCAGTTACGTGGGCGGCGCCTACGAGCAGTACTTC
CASSYVGGAYEQYF
>TRBJ2-1|TRBV15|TRBD2|.
TGTGCCACCAGCAGAGCCGGGACTAGCGTTAACGGCGAGCAGTTCTTC
CATSRAGTSVNGEQFF
>TRBJ2-5|TRBV5-1|.|.
TGCGCCAGCAGCTTGGAAATACAAGAGACCCAGTACTTC
CASSLEIQETQYF
>TRBJ2-1|TRBV5-1|.|once
TGCGCCAGCAGCTTGCTTAGCCAGACAACTAACAATGAGCAGTTCTTC
CASSLLSQTTNNEQFF
>TRBJ1-2|TRBV5-1|TRBD1|.
TGCGCCAGCAGCCCCGGACAGGGAGGCGTCGGCTACACCTTC
CASSPGQGGVGYTF
>TRBJ2-1|TRBV2|.|.
TGTGCCAGCAGATTTCCCCCCTCGGGGGAGCAGTTCTTC
CASRFPPSGEQFF
>TRBJ2-7|TRBV19|TRBD1|.
TGTGCCAGTAGTATAGGGACAGGAATAGACGAGCAGTACTTC
CASSIGTGIDEQYF
>TRBJ2-2|TRBV2|.|.
TGTGCCAGCAAGATGACTTGGGCCAACACCGGGGAGCTGTTTTTT
CASKMTWANTGELFF
>TRBJ2-7|TRBV6-4|.|.
TGTGCCAGCAGTGACTCGAGTCCCAGGGGGGACGACGAGCAGTACTTC
CASSDSSPRGDDEQYF
>TRBJ2-3|TRBV6-6|.|.
TGTGCCAGCACCCAGACCTTACCCCCCAGCACAGATACGCAGTATTTT
CASTQTLPPSTDTQYF
>TRBJ1-2|TRBV6-4|.|.
TGTGCCAGCATCCCGAGGGGTGGTTATGGCTACACCTTC
CASIPRGGYGYTF
>TRBJ2-2|TRBV28|TRBD1|.
TGTGCCAGCAGTTTAGGGACAGGGAATCCCGCGTACACCGGGGAGCTGTTTTTT
CASSLGTGNPAYTGELFF
>TRBJ2-2|TRBV7-9|.|.
TGTGCCAGCAGCCCCCGGCGGGGCGGGGACACCGGGGAGCTGTTTTTT
CASSPRRGGDTGELFF
>TRBJ1-1|TRBV7-9|.|.
TGTGCCAGCAGCTCGACACTCCAGGGGCCGAACACTGAAGCTTTCTTT
CASSSTLQGPNTEAFF
>TRBJ1-5|TRBV28|.|once
TGTGCCAGCAGCCTACCTCTTACCAGTAGCAATCAGCCCCAGCATTTT
CASSLPLTSSNQPQHF
>TRBJ1-2|TRBV28|TRBD1|.
TGTGCCAGCAGTTTCCAGGGGGCTCCCTATGGCTACACCTTC
CASSFQGAPYGYTF
>TRBJ1-3|TRBV5-1|.|.
TGCGCCAGCAGCCGCCTGGGGGGCTGGTCCAAAAATTCCTCTGGAAACACCATATATTTT
CASSRLGGWSKNSSGNTIYF
>TRBJ2-3|TRBV10-3|TRBD1|once
TGTGCCACCAAGAACCGAGTGGACAGGGGAGATACGCAGTATTTT
CATKNRVDRGDTQYF
>TRBJ1-4|TRBV9|TRBD1|.
TGTGCCAGCAGCATTGGACAGGGAGACGGCGAAAAACTGTTTTTT
CASSIGQGDGEKLFF
>TRBJ1-5|TRBV7-9|.|once
TGTGCCAGCAGCTTAGGGGTTGGCGGCAATCAGCCCCAGCATTTT
CASSLGVGGNQPQHF
>TRBJ2-7|TRBV6-5|TRBD2|.
TGTGCCAGCATCGACATAGCGGGATCGCCCTACGAGCAGTACTTC
CASIDIAGSPYEQYF
>TRBJ2-3|TRBV10-3|.|.
TGTGCCACCGGACCAGGGCCTAGCACAGATACGCAGTATTTT
CATGPGPSTDTQYF
>TRBJ1-1|TRBV9|.|.
TGTGCCAGCAGCGTAGGGTTGAGGGACCCCGGGTTAAACACTGAAGCTTTCTTT
CASSVGLRDPGLNTEAFF
>TRBJ2-7|TRBV19|.|.
TGTGCCAGTAGTACGCCCGGGCGGGGACCCCCCTACGAGCAGTACTTC
CASSTPGRGPPYEQYF
>TRBJ1-2|TRBV2|TRBD1|.
TGTGCCAGCGAGGTGGGACAGCAGGTTAACTATGGCTACACCTTC
CASEVGQQVNYGYTF
>TRBJ2-1|TRBV10-3|TRBD2|.
TGTGCCATCAGGGAGAGCGGGAGTGAGCAGTTCTTC
CAIRESGSEQFF
>TRBJ2-3|TRBV30|.|.
TGTGCCTGGGCTCCCCGGGGTAAGGGAGATACGCAGTATTTT
CAWAPRGKGDTQYF
>TRBJ2-1|TRBV7-9|.|.
TGTGCCAGCAGCTTAGGAGAATACAATGAGCAGTTCTTC
CASSLGEYNEQFF
>TRBJ2-3|TRBV9|TRBD2|.
TGTGCCAGCAGCCGGGACTATGCCACAGATACGCAGTATTTT
CASSRDYATDTQYF
>TRBJ2-5|TRBV5-1|.|.
TGCGCCAGCAGCCTCGCCCAGATGCAAGAGACCCAGTACTTC
CASSLAQMQETQYF
>TRBJ2-7|TRBV5-4|.|.
TGTGCCAGCAGCTTGTTGGGTTCCTACGAGCAGTACTTC
CASSLLGSYEQYF
>TRBJ1-2|TRBV9|.|once
TGTGCCAGCAGCGTAGAGCAGGGACCGACCTATGGCTACACCTTC
CASSVEQGPTYGYTF
>TRBJ1-4|TRBV27|TRBD1|once
TGTGCCAGCATGAGCAGGGGGCGGAAAAAACTGTTTTTT
CASMSRGRKKLFF
>TRBJ1-1|TRBV5-1|TRBD1|once
TGCGCCAGCAGCCTTCGGACAGGGGGCGGTGAAGCTTTCTTT
CASSLRTGGGEAFF
>TRBJ2-1|TRBV5-1|TRBD2|.
TGCGCCAGCAGCTTCGGACTAGCGGGAGGCTCCTACAATGAGCAGTTCTTC
CASSFGLAGGSYNEQFF
>TRBJ2-1|TRBV6-5|TRBD2|.
TGTGCCAGCAGTTACTCAGGACTAGTCCGGAATGAGCAGTTCTTC
CASSYSGLVRNEQFF
>TRBJ2-5|TRBV28|.|once
TGTGCCAGCAGTTTCTGGCAACAAGAGACCCAGTACTTC
CASSFWQQETQYF
>TRBJ2-3|TRBV5-1|TRBD2|.
TGCGCCAGCAGCTTGGGAATAGCGGGAGGGTCAGATACGCAGTATTTT
CASSLGIAGGSDTQYF
>TRBJ2-2|TRBV29-1|.|.
TGCAGCGTTCAATCTAATGGGCGGGAGAACACCGGGGAGCTGTTTTTT
CSVQSNGRENTGELFF
>TRBJ1-5|TRBV6-6|.|.
TGTGCCAGCAGTTACAGTCGCTCCAATCAGCCCCAGCATTTT
CASSYSRSNQPQHF
>TRBJ2-7|TRBV27|.|.
TGTGCCAGCAGTTTACTCCAGGCCTACGAGCAGTACTTC
CASSLLQAYEQYF